These T cell receptor beta chains were read from a single sample in a study of CD8+ T cells in alopecia areata. Assay: immunoSEQ multiplex PCR; the TCRdb copy retains only in-frame clones and omits some. The sample records some 120,000 clones, around three fifths being singletons. The sample was CD8+ T cells sorted from blood, taken at week 24, from a patient treated with tofacitinib. Receptors originate from a human donor with alopecia areata. The conserved cysteine and the conserved F or W are not part of the CDR3 here. The D gene is left open where the match is weak.

TRBJ1-1 - TRBV7-9 ASSAGDPAHKNTEAF
TRBJ1-1 - TRBV7-9 ASSPGGVLEAF
TRBJ2-1 TRBD2 TRBV5-6 ASSLFLHGGVGEQF
TRBJ1-2 TRBD1 TRBV29-1 SVGGTGVYGYT
TRBJ1-1 - TRBV11-2 ASSLDFSRDTEAF
TRBJ1-1 - TRBV6-5 ASSYYPTGEAF
TRBJ1-2 - TRBV30 AWSAHRAAGGYT
TRBJ2-6 - TRBV2 ANQGDRRSGANVLT
TRBJ2-7 TRBD1 TRBV7-3 ASSLEQGANEQY
TRBJ2-5 - TRBV7-9 ASSQGSITYQETQY
TRBJ2-3 - TRBV7-9 ASSLEQRTDTQY
TRBJ2-7 - TRBV5-6 ASSPSSGEQY
TRBJ1-1 - TRBV25-1 ASSEPSMGTEAF
TRBJ1-6 TRBD1 TRBV5-1 ASSGLGQGKASPLH
TRBJ2-7 - TRBV7-9 ASSPGLIYEQY
TRBJ2-1 - TRBV15 ATSRDPEGPHGSEQF
TRBJ2-5 TRBD2 TRBV6-6 ASSYGAGARETQY
TRBJ2-1 - TRBV4-2 ASSPGEASSYNEQF
TRBJ2-2 - TRBV5-4 ASSLISGELF
TRBJ1-5 - TRBV4-1 ASSQVGGMGNQPQH
TRBJ2-7 - TRBV11-2 ASSLGLSLHEQY
TRBJ2-7 TRBD1 TRBV5-6 ASSPLGTGGHEQY
TRBJ2-5 - TRBV10-2 ASSSDAETQY
TRBJ1-4 TRBD1 TRBV7-9 ASQLLGTGSLATNEKLF
TRBJ1-1 - TRBV27 ASRRLHVDTEAF
TRBJ2-2 TRBD1 TRBV7-9 ASSPDRGLVGELF
TRBJ1-4 TRBD1 TRBV29-1 SARDREEEKLF
TRBJ1-5 - TRBV27 ASSLGSGYSNQPQH
TRBJ2-3 TRBD2 TRBV7-9 ASSPRTSGMSTDTQY
TRBJ2-5 TRBD1 TRBV10-3 AISLSAGQGGSETQY
TRBJ2-7 - TRBV13 ASSPTGDSSEQY
TRBJ2-1 - TRBV12-5 ASGSHNEQF
TRBJ2-7 TRBD1 TRBV25-1 ASSEAGQGFYEQY
TRBJ2-7 - TRBV7-9 ASSAPEGPSYEQY
TRBJ1-1 - TRBV9 ASSELNTEAF
TRBJ2-1 TRBD2 TRBV29-1 SVKGWTSGVPDEQF
TRBJ1-4 TRBD1 TRBV27 ASKTGGREKLF
TRBJ2-3 TRBD1 TRBV7-2 ASSQRDRALDTQY
TRBJ1-6 TRBD1 TRBV2 ASLLQGAWNSPLH
TRBJ1-5 TRBD1 TRBV30 AWGTGDNQPQH
TRBJ1-1 - TRBV5-6 ASSPVGWENTEAF
TRBJ2-1 - TRBV29-1 SVVELNFYNEQF
TRBJ2-1 - TRBV7-9 ASTPETASYNEQF
TRBJ2-7 - TRBV28 ASSSPGPSSYEQY
TRBJ2-7 - TRBV5-4 ASSHRDGPYEQY
TRBJ1-2 - TRBV6-1 ASSNDRFYGYT
TRBJ2-5 - TRBV21-1 ASVVTGGEETQY
TRBJ2-1 TRBD1 TRBV30 ASGQTSSYNEQF
TRBJ2-7 - TRBV11-2 ASSSTGLIYEQY
TRBJ1-6 TRBD1 TRBV2 ASNEDRGPSPLH
TRBJ2-3 TRBD2 TRBV6-4 ASSDSGGADTQY
TRBJ2-1 - TRBV7-9 ASSSGGNEQL
TRBJ2-3 - TRBV6-6 ASSPQHGPTDTQY
TRBJ1-2 TRBD1 TRBV2 ASSQTRDRGYGYT
TRBJ2-7 - TRBV27 ASSLSGYEQY
TRBJ1-4 - TRBV7-9 ASSLAETEAEKLF
TRBJ1-1 - TRBV4-3 ASSQDWRVRSEAF
TRBJ2-1 TRBD2 TRBV2 ASRFSGGVSYNEQF
TRBJ2-1 - TRBV5-1 ASTDSYNEQF